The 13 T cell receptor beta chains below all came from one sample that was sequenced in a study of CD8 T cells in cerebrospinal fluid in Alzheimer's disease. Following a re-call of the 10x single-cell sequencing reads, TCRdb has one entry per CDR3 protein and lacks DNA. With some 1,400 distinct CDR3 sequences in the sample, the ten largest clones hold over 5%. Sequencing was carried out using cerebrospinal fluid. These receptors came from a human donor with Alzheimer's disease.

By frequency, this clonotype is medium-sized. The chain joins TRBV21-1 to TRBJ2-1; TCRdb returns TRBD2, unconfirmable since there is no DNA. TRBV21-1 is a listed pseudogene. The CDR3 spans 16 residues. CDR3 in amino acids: CASSKLAGVLWNEQFF.

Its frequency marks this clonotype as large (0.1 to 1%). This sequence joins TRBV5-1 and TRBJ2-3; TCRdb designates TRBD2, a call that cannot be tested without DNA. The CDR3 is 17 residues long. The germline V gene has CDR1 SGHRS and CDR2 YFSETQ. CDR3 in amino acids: CASSPPGLVSSADTQYF.

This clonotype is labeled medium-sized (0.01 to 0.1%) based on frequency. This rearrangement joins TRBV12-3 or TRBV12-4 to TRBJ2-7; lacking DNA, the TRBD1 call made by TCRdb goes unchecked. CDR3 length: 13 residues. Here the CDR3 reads CASSEGQLYEQYF.

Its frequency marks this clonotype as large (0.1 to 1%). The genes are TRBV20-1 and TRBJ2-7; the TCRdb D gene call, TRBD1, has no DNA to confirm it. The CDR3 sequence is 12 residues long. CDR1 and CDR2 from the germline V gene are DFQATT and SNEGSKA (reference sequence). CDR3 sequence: CSARGQTYEQYF.

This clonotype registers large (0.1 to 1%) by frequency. The CDR3 here is CASWWGGQENIQYF. The rearrangement uses TRBV6-6 and TRBJ2-4; TCRdb names TRBD1, which stays unverified in the absence of DNA. The germline V gene encodes CDR1 MNHNY and CDR2 SVGAGI (reference sequence). The CDR3 covers 14 residues.

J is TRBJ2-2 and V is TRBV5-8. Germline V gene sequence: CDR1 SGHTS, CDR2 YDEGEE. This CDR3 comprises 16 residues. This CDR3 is CASSLVGSSNTGELFF.

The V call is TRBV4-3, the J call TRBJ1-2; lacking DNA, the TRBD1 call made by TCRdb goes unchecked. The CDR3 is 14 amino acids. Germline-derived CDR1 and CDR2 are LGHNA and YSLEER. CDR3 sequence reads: CASSQDRTGYGYTF.

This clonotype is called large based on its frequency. This CDR3 is CASSHQSAGYNSPLHF. The chain carries TRBV3-1 and TRBJ1-6. Germline-derived CDR1 and CDR2 are LGHDT and YNNKEL (reference sequence). The CDR3 has 16 amino acids.

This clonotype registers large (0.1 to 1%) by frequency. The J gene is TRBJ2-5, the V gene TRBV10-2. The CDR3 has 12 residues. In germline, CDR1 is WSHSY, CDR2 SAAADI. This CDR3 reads CASLDVEETQYF.

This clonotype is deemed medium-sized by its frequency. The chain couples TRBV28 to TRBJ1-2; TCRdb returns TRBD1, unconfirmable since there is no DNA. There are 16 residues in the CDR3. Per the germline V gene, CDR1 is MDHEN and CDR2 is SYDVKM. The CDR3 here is CASSSTRRGAHYGYTF.

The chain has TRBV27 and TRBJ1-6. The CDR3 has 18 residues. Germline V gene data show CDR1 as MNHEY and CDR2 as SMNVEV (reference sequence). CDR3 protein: CASSLRPHSPTGNSPLHF.

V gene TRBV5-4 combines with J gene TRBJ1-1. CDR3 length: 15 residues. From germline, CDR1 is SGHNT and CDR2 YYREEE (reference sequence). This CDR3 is CASSLGYLGRAEAFF. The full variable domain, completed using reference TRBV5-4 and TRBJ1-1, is ETGVTQSPTHLIKTRGQQVTLRCSSQSGHNTVSWYQQALGQGPQFIFQYYREEENGRGNFPPRFSGLQFPNYSSELNVNALELDDSALYLCASSLGYLGRAEAFFGQGTRLTVV.

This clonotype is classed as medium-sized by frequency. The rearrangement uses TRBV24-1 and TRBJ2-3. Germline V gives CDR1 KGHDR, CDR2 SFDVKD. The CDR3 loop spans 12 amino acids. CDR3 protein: CATSSGTDTQYF.